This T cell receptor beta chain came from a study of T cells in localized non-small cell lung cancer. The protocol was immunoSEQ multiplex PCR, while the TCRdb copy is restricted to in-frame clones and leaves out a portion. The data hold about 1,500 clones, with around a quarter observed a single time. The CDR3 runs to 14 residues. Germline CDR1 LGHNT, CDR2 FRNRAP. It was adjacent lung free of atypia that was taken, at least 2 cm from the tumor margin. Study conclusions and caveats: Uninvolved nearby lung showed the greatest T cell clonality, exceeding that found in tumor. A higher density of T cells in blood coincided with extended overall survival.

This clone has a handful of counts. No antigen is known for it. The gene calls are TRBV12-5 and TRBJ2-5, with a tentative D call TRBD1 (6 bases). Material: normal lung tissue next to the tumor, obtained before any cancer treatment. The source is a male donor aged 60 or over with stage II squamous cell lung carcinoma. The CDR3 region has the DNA TGTGCCAGCACCCTCAGGGGTTCCCAAGAGACCCAGTACTTC. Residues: CASTLRGSQETQYF.